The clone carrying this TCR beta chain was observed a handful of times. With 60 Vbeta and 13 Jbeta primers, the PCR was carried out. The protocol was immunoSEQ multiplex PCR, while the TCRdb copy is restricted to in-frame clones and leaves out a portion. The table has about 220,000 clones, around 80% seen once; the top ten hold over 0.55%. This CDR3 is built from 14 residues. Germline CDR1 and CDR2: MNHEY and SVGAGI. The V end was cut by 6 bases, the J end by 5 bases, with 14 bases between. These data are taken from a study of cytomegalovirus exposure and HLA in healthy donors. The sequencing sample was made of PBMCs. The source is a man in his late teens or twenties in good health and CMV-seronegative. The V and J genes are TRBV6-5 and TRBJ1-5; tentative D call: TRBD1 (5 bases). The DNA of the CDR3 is TGTGCCAGCAGACGGACACGTGGACATCAGCCCCAGCATTTT. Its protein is CASRRTRGHQPQHF.